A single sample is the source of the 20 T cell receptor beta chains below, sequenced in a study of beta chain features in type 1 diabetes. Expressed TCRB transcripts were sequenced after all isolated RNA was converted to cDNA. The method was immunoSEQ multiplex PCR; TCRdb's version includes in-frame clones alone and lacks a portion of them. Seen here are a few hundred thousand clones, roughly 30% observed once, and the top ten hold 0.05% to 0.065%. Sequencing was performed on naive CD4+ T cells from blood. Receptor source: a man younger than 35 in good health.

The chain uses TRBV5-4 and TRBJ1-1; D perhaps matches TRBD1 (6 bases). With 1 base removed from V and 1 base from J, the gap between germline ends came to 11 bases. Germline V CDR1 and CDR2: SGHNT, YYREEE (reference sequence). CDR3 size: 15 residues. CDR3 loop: CASSLTGRANTEAFF. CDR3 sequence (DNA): TGTGCCAGCAGCTTGACAGGGAGGGCGAACACTGAAGCTTTCTTT.

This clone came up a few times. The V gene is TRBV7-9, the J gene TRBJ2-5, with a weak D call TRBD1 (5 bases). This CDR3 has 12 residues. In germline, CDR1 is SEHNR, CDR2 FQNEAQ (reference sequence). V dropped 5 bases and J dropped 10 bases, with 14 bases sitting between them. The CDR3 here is CASSENQGNQYF. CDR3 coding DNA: TGTGCCAGCAGCGAGAATCAGGGTAACCAGTACTTC.

The CDR3 is CASSQGRGLTDTQYF. DNA for the CDR3: TGCGCCAGCAGCCAAGGAAGGGGGCTCACAGATACGCAGTATTTT. The chain links TRBV4-1 to TRBJ2-3; 7 nucleotides line up with TRBD1. V lost 1 base to trimming and J lost 2 bases; unmatched junction nucleotides: 3. From germline, CDR1 is MGHRA and CDR2 YSYEKL. This CDR3 spans 15 amino acids.

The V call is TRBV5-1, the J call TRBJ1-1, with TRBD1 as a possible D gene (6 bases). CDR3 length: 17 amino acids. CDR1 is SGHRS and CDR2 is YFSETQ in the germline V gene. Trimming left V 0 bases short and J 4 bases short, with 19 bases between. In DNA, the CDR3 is TGCGCCAGCAGCTTGGCGGGCGAATCGGGGGCCGGCACTGAAGCTTTCTTT. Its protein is CASSLAGESGAGTEAFF.

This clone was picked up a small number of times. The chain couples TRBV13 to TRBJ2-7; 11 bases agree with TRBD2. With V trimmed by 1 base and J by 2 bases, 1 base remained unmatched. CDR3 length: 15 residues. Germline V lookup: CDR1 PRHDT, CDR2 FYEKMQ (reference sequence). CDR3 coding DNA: TGTGCCAGCAGCTTAGAACTAGCGGGAGCCTACGAGCAGTACTTC. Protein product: CASSLELAGAYEQYF.

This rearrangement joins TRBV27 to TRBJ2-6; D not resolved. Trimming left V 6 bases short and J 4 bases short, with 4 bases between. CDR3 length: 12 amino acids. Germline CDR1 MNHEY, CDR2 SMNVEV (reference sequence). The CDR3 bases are TGTGCCAGCAGGGTGGGGGCCAACGTCCTGACTTTC. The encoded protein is CASRVGANVLTF.

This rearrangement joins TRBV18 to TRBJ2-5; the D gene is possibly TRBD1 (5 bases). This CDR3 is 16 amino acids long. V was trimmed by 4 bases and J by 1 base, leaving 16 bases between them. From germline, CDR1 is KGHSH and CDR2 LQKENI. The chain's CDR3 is CASSRGQSDSQETQYF. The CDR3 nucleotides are TGTGCCAGCTCACGAGGACAATCGGATTCCCAAGAGACCCAGTACTTC.

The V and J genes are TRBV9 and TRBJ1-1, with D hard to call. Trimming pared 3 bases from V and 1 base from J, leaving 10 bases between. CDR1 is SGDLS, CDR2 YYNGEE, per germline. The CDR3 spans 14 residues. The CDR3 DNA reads TGTGCCAGCAGCGCCAGACGGCCGAACACTGAAGCTTTCTTT. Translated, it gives CASSARRPNTEAFF.

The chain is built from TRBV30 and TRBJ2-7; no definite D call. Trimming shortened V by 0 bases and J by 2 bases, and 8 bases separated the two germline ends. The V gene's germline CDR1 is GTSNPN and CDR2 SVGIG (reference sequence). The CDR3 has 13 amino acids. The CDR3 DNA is TGTGCCTGGAGTGTAAAGGGAACCTACGAGCAGTACTTC. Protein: CAWSVKGTYEQYF.

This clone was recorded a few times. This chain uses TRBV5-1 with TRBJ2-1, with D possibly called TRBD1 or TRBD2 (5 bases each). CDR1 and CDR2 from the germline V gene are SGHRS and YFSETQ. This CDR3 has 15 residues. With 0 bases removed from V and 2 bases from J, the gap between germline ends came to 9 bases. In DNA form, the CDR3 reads TGCGCCAGCAGCTTGGGGCAGGGAGCCTACAATGAGCAGTTCTTC. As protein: CASSLGQGAYNEQFF.

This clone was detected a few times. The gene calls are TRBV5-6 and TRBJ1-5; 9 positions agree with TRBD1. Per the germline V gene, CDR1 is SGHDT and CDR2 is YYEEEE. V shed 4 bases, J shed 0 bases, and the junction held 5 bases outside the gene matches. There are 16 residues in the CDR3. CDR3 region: CASSKDRGNSNQPQHF. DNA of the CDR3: TGTGCCAGCAGCAAAGACAGGGGGAATAGCAATCAGCCCCAGCATTTT. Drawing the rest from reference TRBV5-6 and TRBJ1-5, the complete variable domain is DAGVTQSPTHLIKTRGQQVTLRCSPKSGHDTVSWYQQALGQGPQFIFQYYEEEERQRGNFPDRFSGHQFPNYSSELNVNALLLGDSALYLCASSKDRGNSNQPQHFGDGTRLSIL.

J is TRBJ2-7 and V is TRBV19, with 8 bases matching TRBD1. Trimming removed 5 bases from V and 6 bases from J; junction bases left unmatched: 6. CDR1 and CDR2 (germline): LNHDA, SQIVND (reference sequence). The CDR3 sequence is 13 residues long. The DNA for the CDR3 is TGTGCCAGTAGTGCCCAACAGGGGGTCGAGCAGTACTTC. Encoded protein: CASSAQQGVEQYF.

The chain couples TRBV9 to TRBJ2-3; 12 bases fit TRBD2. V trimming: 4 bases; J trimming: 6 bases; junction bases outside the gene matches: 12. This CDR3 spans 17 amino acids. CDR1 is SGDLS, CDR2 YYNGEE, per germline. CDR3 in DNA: TGTGCCAGCAGCCCGAAGCACAGACTAGCGGGAGATGATACGCAGTATTTT. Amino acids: CASSPKHRLAGDDTQYF. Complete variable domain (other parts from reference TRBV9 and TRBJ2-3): DSGVTQTPKHLITATGQRVTLRCSPRSGDLSVYWYQQSLDQGLQFLIQYYNGEERAKGNILERFSAQQFPDLHSELNLSSLELGDSALYFCASSPKHRLAGDDTQYFGPGTRLTVL.

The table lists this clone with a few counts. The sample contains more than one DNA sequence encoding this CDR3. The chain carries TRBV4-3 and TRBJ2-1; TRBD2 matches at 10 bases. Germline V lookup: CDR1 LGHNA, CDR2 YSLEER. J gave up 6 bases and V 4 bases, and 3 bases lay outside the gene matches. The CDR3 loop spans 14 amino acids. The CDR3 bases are TGCGCCAGCAGCCGCGGACTAGCGGTCAATGAGCAGTTCTTC. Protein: CASSRGLAVNEQFF.

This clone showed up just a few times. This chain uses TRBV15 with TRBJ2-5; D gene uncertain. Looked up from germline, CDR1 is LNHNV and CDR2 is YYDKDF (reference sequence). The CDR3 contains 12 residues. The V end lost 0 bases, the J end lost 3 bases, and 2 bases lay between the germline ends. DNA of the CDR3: TGTGCCACCAGCAGAGATGAAGAGACCCAGTACTTC. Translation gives CATSRDEETQYF. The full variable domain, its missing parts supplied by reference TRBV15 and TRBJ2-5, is DAMVIQNPRYQVTQFGKPVTLSCSQTLNHNVMYWYQQKSSQAPKLLFHYYDKDFNNEADTPDNFQSRRPNTSFCFLDIRSPGLGDTAMYLCATSRDEETQYFGPGTRLLVL.

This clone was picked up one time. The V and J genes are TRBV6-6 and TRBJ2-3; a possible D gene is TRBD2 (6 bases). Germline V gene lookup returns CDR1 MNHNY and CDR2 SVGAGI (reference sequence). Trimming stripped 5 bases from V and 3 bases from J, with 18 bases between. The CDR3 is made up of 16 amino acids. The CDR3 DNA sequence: TGTGCCAGCAGTCAGGAACCGGGACTGAGGACAGATACGCAGTATTTT. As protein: CASSQEPGLRTDTQYF.

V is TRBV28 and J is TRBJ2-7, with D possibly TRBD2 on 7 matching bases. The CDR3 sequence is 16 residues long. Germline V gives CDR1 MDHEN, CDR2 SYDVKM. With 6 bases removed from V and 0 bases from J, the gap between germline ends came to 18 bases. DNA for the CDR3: TGTGCCAGCAGCCCTCCCGGGGGGCTTAGCTCCTACGAGCAGTACTTC. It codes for CASSPPGGLSSYEQYF. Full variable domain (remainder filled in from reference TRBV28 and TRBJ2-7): DVKVTQSSRYLVKRTGEKVFLECVQDMDHENMFWYRQDPGLGLRLIYFSYDVKMKEKGDIPEGYSVSREKKERFSLILESASTNQTSMYLCASSPPGGLSSYEQYFGPGTRLTVT.

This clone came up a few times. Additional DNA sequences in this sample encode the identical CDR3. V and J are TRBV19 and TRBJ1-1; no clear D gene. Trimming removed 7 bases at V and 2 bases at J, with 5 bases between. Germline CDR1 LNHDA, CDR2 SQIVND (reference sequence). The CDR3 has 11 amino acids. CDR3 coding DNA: TGTGCCAGTACCGTAAACACTGAAGCTTTCTTT. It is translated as CASTVNTEAFF.

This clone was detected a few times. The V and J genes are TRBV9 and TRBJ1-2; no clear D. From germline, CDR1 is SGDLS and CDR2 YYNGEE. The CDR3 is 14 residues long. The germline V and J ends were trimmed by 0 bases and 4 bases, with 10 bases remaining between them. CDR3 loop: CASSVDGFGYGYTF. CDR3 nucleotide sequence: TGTGCCAGCAGCGTAGACGGATTCGGCTATGGCTACACCTTC.

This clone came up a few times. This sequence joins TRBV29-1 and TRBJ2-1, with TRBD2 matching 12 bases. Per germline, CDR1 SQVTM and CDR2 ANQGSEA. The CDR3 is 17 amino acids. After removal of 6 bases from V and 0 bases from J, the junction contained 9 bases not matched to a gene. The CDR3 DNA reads TGCAGCGTCACCCTGACTAGCGGGAGAACCTCCTACAATGAGCAGTTCTTC. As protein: CSVTLTSGRTSYNEQFF.